This T cell receptor (beta chain) was identified during a study of cytomegalovirus exposure and HLA in healthy donors. About this clone: Antigen: not known.

Profiling relied on immunoSEQ multiplex PCR, and the TCRdb table lists in-frame clones only, not all of them. This sample yields 75,000 to 90,000 clones, of which 85% to 95% are seen a single time; nearly 0.7% belongs to the top ten. Overall study results and limits: Through in vitro validation, a few CMV-associated chains were shown to be specific for CMV antigens.

This CDR3 has 12 residues. Between the trimmed V and J ends, which lost 7 bases and 3 bases, there was a span of 10 bases. In germline, CDR1 is SGHNT, CDR2 YYREEE (reference sequence). Sequences were obtained from PBMCs. This TCR derives from a woman aged 18-29 years in good health and CMV-seronegative. The chain joins TRBV5-4 to TRBJ2-5, with a weak D call TRBD2 (5 bases). CDR3 sequence (DNA): TGTGCCAGCGGGGAGCTGGAAGAGACCCAGTACTTC. Translating it yields CASGELEETQYF. The full variable domain, rest sourced from reference TRBV5-4 and TRBJ2-5, is ETGVTQSPTHLIKTRGQQVTLRCSSQSGHNTVSWYQQALGQGPQFIFQYYREEENGRGNFPPRFSGLQFPNYSSELNVNALELDDSALYLCASGELEETQYFGPGTRLLVL.